A selection of T cell receptor beta chains follows, all from one sample in a study of blood T cell repertoires in COVID-19. Data came from immunoSEQ multiplex PCR; TCRdb stores just in-frame clones and leaves some out. The sample consists of approximately 170,000 clones, roughly 90% of them appearing once. Sequenced input: peripheral blood. These receptors were collected from a woman aged 55-69 years with COVID-19, enrolled during active disease. The CDR3 runs from the conserved cysteine through the conserved F or W. D genes are given only for firm matches. Only part of the rows carry a size: once, few, many, or a class if the clone is expanded.

TRBV7-2	TRBJ2-5	.	.	TGTGCCAGCAGCTTATTTGCGTACCAAGAGACCCAGTACTTC	CASSLFAYQETQYF
TRBV18	TRBJ2-5	.	TRBD2	TGTGCCAGCTCACCACTGTCCCTAGCGGGAGTTGGAGGGCGAGAGACCCAGTACTTC	CASSPLSLAGVGGRETQYF
TRBV7-9	TRBJ2-1	.	TRBD2	TGTGCCAGCAGCTTAGGTTTAGGGCTAGCGGGGTCTAATGAGCAGTTCTTC	CASSLGLGLAGSNEQFF
TRBV7-9	TRBJ2-7	.	TRBD2	TGTGCCAACGGACTAGGACGCTACGAGCAGTACTTC	CANGLGRYEQYF
TRBV7-9	TRBJ1-1	.	.	TGTGCCAGCAGCTCCGGGGCCAGGGGCACTGAAGCTTTCTTT	CASSSGARGTEAFF
TRBV30	TRBJ2-7	.	.	TGTGCCTGGAGTTACTCCGGGGGTGACGAGCAGTACTTC	CAWSYSGGDEQYF
TRBV7-2	TRBJ2-7	.	.	TGTGCCAGCAGCTTATCCAGCGGACTACTTTACGAGCAGTACTTC	CASSLSSGLLYEQYF
TRBV20-1	TRBJ1-1	.	.	TGCAGTGCTAGCAGCACTGAAGCTTTCTTT	CSASSTEAFF
TRBV5-4	TRBJ2-7	.	TRBD2	TGTGCCAGCAGCCTAACTAGCGGGAGATCCTACGAGCAGTACTTC	CASSLTSGRSYEQYF
TRBV28	TRBJ2-7	.	TRBD2	TGTGCCAGCAACAACCCCAGACTAGCGGGGTGGCTGCAGTACTTC	CASNNPRLAGWLQYF
TRBV13	TRBJ1-4	.	TRBD1	TGTGCCAGCAGCTCAGGGGGCGCACGAGCTAATGAAAAACTGTTTTTT	CASSSGGARANEKLFF
TRBV7-9	TRBJ2-7	.	.	TGTGCCAGCAGCCGTACGGGACAAAGAACCCTCGAGCAGTACTTC	CASSRTGQRTLEQYF
TRBV6-2/TRBV6-3	TRBJ1-2	.	TRBD1	TGTGCCAGCAGTTACAACTGGGGGACAGGATATGGCTACACCTTC	CASSYNWGTGYGYTF
TRBV10-3	TRBJ2-3	once	.	TGTGCCATCAGTGACAGAACTCCGGGGGATACGCAGTATTTT	CAISDRTPGDTQYF
TRBV7-2	TRBJ1-3	.	.	TGTGCCAGCAGCTTAGACTACTCTGGAAACACCATATATTTT	CASSLDYSGNTIYF
TRBV4-1	TRBJ1-5	.	TRBD1	TGCGCCAGCAGCCTCCCCACCCAGGGGGCCCAGCCCCAGCATTTT	CASSLPTQGAQPQHF
TRBV6-5	TRBJ2-7	few	TRBD1	TGTGCCAGCAGTAAGACGCAGGGGGGACAGGACGAGCAGTACTTC	CASSKTQGGQDEQYF
TRBV2	TRBJ1-5	once	.	TGTGCCAGCAGTGAAGGGTCAGCCCAGCATTTT	CASSEGSAQHF
TRBV28	TRBJ1-1	.	.	TGTGCCAGCAGTCCATGGGCCTCGAACACTGAAGCTTTCTTT	CASSPWASNTEAFF
TRBV6-6	TRBJ1-5	.	TRBD1	TGTGCCAGCAGTTACATTGGGACAGAAAGCAATCAGCCCCAGCATTTT	CASSYIGTESNQPQHF
TRBV7-2	TRBJ1-2	.	TRBD1	TGTGCCAGCAGCCTAGGGACAGGGGAGAACTATGGCTACACCTTC	CASSLGTGENYGYTF
TRBV5-1	TRBJ1-1	.	.	TGCGCCAGCAGCAAATCAGGGGCCGCTAACACTGAAGCTTTCTTT	CASSKSGAANTEAFF
TRBV15	TRBJ1-2	.	TRBD1	TGTGCCACCAGCAGGGTACGGACAGGGGGCTATGGCTACACCTTC	CATSRVRTGGYGYTF
TRBV5-6	TRBJ2-7	few	TRBD2	TGTGCCAGCAGCTTACGGCGGGAGGTCCTCTACGAGCAGTACTTC	CASSLRREVLYEQYF
TRBV28	TRBJ2-7	once	.	TGTGCCAGCAGTCCGAGACATTCCTACGAGCAGTACTTC	CASSPRHSYEQYF
TRBV2	TRBJ2-2	.	TRBD2	TGTGCCAGCAGTGAAAAACTAGCGGGAGTAGGGAACACCGGGGAGCTGTTTTTT	CASSEKLAGVGNTGELFF
TRBV10-3	TRBJ2-2	.	TRBD2	TGTGCCACGCGGACTAGCGGGAGGAACACCGGGGAGCTGTTTTTT	CATRTSGRNTGELFF
TRBV6-6	TRBJ1-1	.	.	TGTGCCAGCAGTTCACAGGGGAACACTGAAGCTTTCTTT	CASSSQGNTEAFF
TRBV19	TRBJ2-7	.	TRBD2	TGTGCCAGTAGGACTAGCGGGAGGTTGGGGGAGCAGTACTTC	CASRTSGRLGEQYF
TRBV3-1/TRBV3-2	TRBJ1-4	once	TRBD1	TGTGCCAGCAGCCCGACAGGGGAGGAAAAACTGTTTTTT	CASSPTGEEKLFF
TRBV6-6	TRBJ2-7	few	TRBD2	TGTGCCAGCAGCCCGGCGACTAGCGGATTCTCCTACGAGCAGTACTTC	CASSPATSGFSYEQYF
TRBV6-1	TRBJ1-1	.	.	TGTGCCAGCAGTGAAGCGCATGGGAGGAACACTGAAGCTTTCTTT	CASSEAHGRNTEAFF
TRBV2	TRBJ2-1	.	.	TGTGCCAGCAGTGAATACGGTAGCTCCTACAATGAGCAGTTCTTC	CASSEYGSSYNEQFF
TRBV18	TRBJ1-1	.	.	TGTGCCAGCTCCCGGAAGGGGGACACTGAAGCTTTCTTT	CASSRKGDTEAFF
TRBV18	TRBJ2-1	.	.	TGTGCCAGCTCACCGACAACTAGTATCCATGAGCAGTTCTTC	CASSPTTSIHEQFF
TRBV19	TRBJ1-1	few	TRBD1	TGTGCCAGTAGTATCGGACAGGGAAGGTTGGACACTGAAGCTTTCTTT	CASSIGQGRLDTEAFF
TRBV19	TRBJ2-2	.	TRBD2	TGTGCCAGTAGTATAGGAAGCGGGAGATTTGGGGAGCTGTTTTTT	CASSIGSGRFGELFF
TRBV7-6	TRBJ2-3	.	.	TGTGCCAGCAGCCCCGGTCCCCCCCCCACAGATACGCAGTATTTT	CASSPGPPPTDTQYF
TRBV7-3	TRBJ2-3	.	TRBD1	TGTGCCAGCAGCTGGACAGGGGGCGCCACAGATACGCAGTATTTT	CASSWTGGATDTQYF
TRBV7-9	TRBJ2-7	.	TRBD2	TGTGCCAGCGCCGGGGGACTAGCGGGAGAAAAGAACGAGCAGTACTTC	CASAGGLAGEKNEQYF
TRBV7-2	TRBJ2-1	.	TRBD1	TGTGCCAGCAGCTTAGCGGGGACAGGGGGATTCAATGAGCAGTTCTTC	CASSLAGTGGFNEQFF
TRBV20-1	TRBJ2-5	.	TRBD2	TGCAGTGCTAGTAGCGGGGGGGGAGAGACCCAGTACTTC	CSASSGGGETQYF
TRBV7-8	TRBJ2-1	.	.	TGTGCCAGCAGCTTAATTAGCTACGGGGGAGGACTCTCCTACAATGAGCAGTTCTTC	CASSLISYGGGLSYNEQFF
TRBV12-5	TRBJ1-1	.	.	TGTGCTAGTGGTTTGGTAGCGGGGATGAACACTGAAGCTTTCTTT	CASGLVAGMNTEAFF
TRBV11-2	TRBJ2-5	.	.	TGTGCCAGCAGCTGGCCCTCGGGGAGCCAAGAGACCCAGTACTTC	CASSWPSGSQETQYF
TRBV2	TRBJ2-3	.	TRBD1	TGTGCCAGCGGGGTGACAGGGGCTATAGATACGCAGTATTTT	CASGVTGAIDTQYF
TRBV9	TRBJ1-1	once	TRBD1	TGTGCCAGCAGCCGGACAGGGGATCGGACTGAAGCTTTCTTT	CASSRTGDRTEAFF
TRBV19	TRBJ2-5	.	TRBD2	TGTGCCAGTAGTACCCATCTAGCGGGAGGTGGGGAGACCCAGTACTTC	CASSTHLAGGGETQYF
TRBV30	TRBJ1-1	few	.	TGTGCCTGGAGTAAGCAGGGAACTGAAGCTTTCTTT	CAWSKQGTEAFF
TRBV27	TRBJ2-4	.	TRBD1	TGTGCCAGCAGCTCACCGGGACAGGACGGGAACATTCAGTACTTC	CASSSPGQDGNIQYF
TRBV2	TRBJ1-1	.	.	TGTGCCAGCAGTTTATACAGGGCCGGGGCTGAAGCTTTCTTT	CASSLYRAGAEAFF
TRBV9	TRBJ2-1	.	.	TGTGCCAGCAGCGCCGTAGCGGATAGGTACAATGAGCAGTTCTTC	CASSAVADRYNEQFF
TRBV19	TRBJ2-5	.	.	TGTGCCAGTAGTCGGCGGGCCATCCAAGAGACCCAGTACTTC	CASSRRAIQETQYF
TRBV18	TRBJ2-7	.	TRBD2	TGTGCCAGCTCACTTCAGAGCGGGACCTACGAGCAGTACTTC	CASSLQSGTYEQYF
TRBV7-3	TRBJ1-1	.	.	TGTGCCAGCAGCGGGACATTGAACACTGAAGCTTTCTTT	CASSGTLNTEAFF
TRBV18	TRBJ2-1	.	.	TGTGCCAGCTCACACAGGGCTATCAGCGGCGATGAGCAGTTCTTC	CASSHRAISGDEQFF
TRBV19	TRBJ2-7	.	TRBD1	TGTGCCAGTAGTCCCACAACAGGGGGCTTTTGGAACGAGCAGTACTTC	CASSPTTGGFWNEQYF
TRBV4-1	TRBJ1-2	once	TRBD1	TGCGCCAGCAGCCCTAGGACAGGGGAGGATGGCTACACCTTC	CASSPRTGEDGYTF
TRBV7-3	TRBJ2-2	.	TRBD1	TGTGCCAGCAGCAAAAGAGGGACAGGGGCGAACACCGGGGAGCTGTTTTTT	CASSKRGTGANTGELFF
TRBV21-1	TRBJ2-7	.	.	TGTGCCAGCAGCAAAGCGGGGCAGGCCCGGACGACGTCCTACGAGCAGTACTTC	CASSKAGQARTTSYEQYF